These 12 T cell receptor beta chains share one sample of origin, sequenced in a study of blood T cells in healthy people across ages (dated by TCRdb to about 2015). Receptors were amplified or captured by 5' RACE. The reads were generated on an Illumina HiSeq 2500. A second PCR of roughly 6 to 11 cycles was run with a J-beta primer mix and a sample-barcoded 5' primer. TCRdb's own reprocessing of the public reads used fastp at Q25 and MiXCR and kept productive beta chains. Under each unique CDR3 protein, matching rows form one entry showing the most common genes and DNA. This sample lists roughly 1,300,000 distinct CDR3 sequences; roughly 64% were detected once. The ten largest clones capture roughly 6.3% of the sample. The sample taken for sequencing was blood. The receptor set was obtained from a man between 18 and 29 years old in good health.

Written as DNA, the CDR3 is TGTGCCAGCAGCTACATGGGGGAGCAGTTCTTC. Translating it yields CASSYMGEQFF. J is TRBJ2-1 and V is TRBV11-2; D is undetermined. CDR3 size: 11 residues. Trimming removed 4 bases from V and 10 bases from J, with 8 bases in between. Germline V gene sequence: CDR1 SGHAT, CDR2 FQNNGV. Together with reference TRBV11-2 and TRBJ2-1, the CDR3 gives the full variable domain: EAGVAQSPRYKIIEKRQSVAFWCNPISGHATLYWYQQILGQGPKLLIQFQNNGVVDDSQLPKDRFSAERLKGVDSTLKIQPAKLEDSAVYLCASSYMGEQFFGPGTRLTVL.

The genes are TRBV28 and TRBJ2-7, with TRBD2 as a possible D gene (6 bases). Germline V CDR1 and CDR2: MDHEN, SYDVKM. This CDR3 has 15 residues. Trimming shortened V by 5 bases and J by 2 bases, and 16 bases separated the two germline ends. Written as DNA, the CDR3 is TGTGCCAGCAGTGGCCCCCCGACGGGGGCCTACGAGCAGTACTTC. It encodes CASSGPPTGAYEQYF.

The chain carries TRBV5-1 and TRBJ2-5, with 10 bases lining up with TRBD2. CDR3 length: 13 residues. Trimming removed 6 bases from V and 5 bases from J; junction bases left unmatched: 4. Germline assignment: CDR1 SGHRS and CDR2 YFSETQ. As DNA, the CDR3 is TGCGCCAGCACCAGGACTAGCGGTGAGACCCAGTACTTC. It codes for CASTRTSGETQYF.

The chain links TRBV29-1 to TRBJ2-7; TRBD1 agrees at 9 bases. CDR1 SQVTM and CDR2 ANQGSEA come from the germline V gene. J was trimmed by 2 bases and V by 6 bases; bases with no gene match: 11. The CDR3 sequence is 15 residues long. The CDR3 protein is CSVINGDRATYEQYF. The CDR3 DNA reads TGCAGCGTAATCAACGGGGACAGGGCAACCTACGAGCAGTACTTC.

The chain links TRBV20-1 to TRBJ2-3; maybe TRBD1 (5 bases). The V gene lost 5 bases and the J gene lost 1 base, with 13 bases spanning the gap. CDR3 length: 14 residues. From germline, CDR1 is DFQATT and CDR2 SNEGSKA (reference sequence). The CDR3 loop reads CSAPDRGGTDTQYF. DNA of the CDR3: TGCAGTGCTCCGGATAGGGGTGGCACAGATACGCAGTATTTT.

V and J are TRBV10-1 and TRBJ2-2; 10 bases are a match to TRBD2. The CDR3 has 15 amino acids. In germline, CDR1 is WNHNN, CDR2 SYGVQD (reference sequence). J gave up 7 bases and V 3 bases, and 5 bases lay outside the gene matches. CDR3 sequence reads: CASSDPSGGIGELFF. CDR3 nucleotide sequence: TGCGCCAGCAGTGATCCTAGCGGGGGTATCGGGGAGCTGTTTTTT.

The chain combines TRBV20-1 with TRBJ2-1, with 9 bases fitting TRBD1. Germline V CDR1 and CDR2: DFQATT, SNEGSKA (reference sequence). CDR3 length: 15 residues. The ends lost 6 bases at V and 2 bases at J; junction bases unmatched: 8. CDR3 DNA sequence: TGCAGTGCCATTTTCGGACAGGGGACCTACAATGAGCAGTTCTTC. This sequence encodes CSAIFGQGTYNEQFF.

V is TRBV29-1 and J is TRBJ2-1, with TRBD2 matching over 7 bases. CDR1 and CDR2 from the germline V gene are SQVTM and ANQGSEA. The CDR3 has 13 amino acids. V shed 2 bases, J shed 6 bases, and the junction held 4 bases outside the gene matches. The CDR3 DNA follows: TGCAGCGTTGAACCGAGCGGGGTCAATGAGCAGTTCTTC. Amino acids: CSVEPSGVNEQFF.

This clonotype has more than one count but fewer than ten. The chain carries TRBV4-2 and TRBJ2-7; D ambiguous. Germline-derived CDR1 and CDR2 are LGHNA and YNFKEQ. V lost 2 bases and J 0 bases, leaving 5 bases between the germline ends. CDR3 length: 13 residues. DNA for the CDR3: TGTGCCAGCAGCCAATGGAGCTCCTACGAGCAGTACTTC. Protein sequence: CASSQWSSYEQYF.

V gene TRBV2 combines with J gene TRBJ2-4; D not certain. The end of the DNA is better explained by TRBJ2-7, so the J call may be wrong. This CDR3 is built from 16 residues. The germline V gene encodes CDR1 SNHLY and CDR2 FYNNEI. This chain's CDR3 is CASSRTHPGPGYEQYF. The CDR3 coding sequence is TGTGCCAGCAGTCGAACCCACCCAGGTCCGGGTTACGAGCAGTACTTC.

The chain is built from TRBV4-2 and TRBJ2-6, with D perhaps TRBD1 (5 bases). V was trimmed by 1 base and J by 0 bases, leaving 10 bases between them. From germline, CDR1 is LGHNA and CDR2 YNFKEQ. The CDR3 totals 17 residues. The CDR3 DNA reads TGTGCCAGCAGCCAAGGCAGGGCGAGCTCTGGGGCCAACGTCCTGACTTTC. It encodes CASSQGRASSGANVLTF.

This clonotype was seen a handful of times. This sequence joins TRBV3-1 and TRBJ1-2; 7 positions agree with TRBD1. Looked up from germline, CDR1 is LGHDT and CDR2 is YNNKEL (reference sequence). CDR3 size: 14 residues. Trimming took 5 bases from V and 6 from J; bases not matched to a gene: 9. CDR3 bases: TGTGCCAGCAGCGACGCCGGGACAGTCAATGGCTACACCTTC. Its protein is CASSDAGTVNGYTF.